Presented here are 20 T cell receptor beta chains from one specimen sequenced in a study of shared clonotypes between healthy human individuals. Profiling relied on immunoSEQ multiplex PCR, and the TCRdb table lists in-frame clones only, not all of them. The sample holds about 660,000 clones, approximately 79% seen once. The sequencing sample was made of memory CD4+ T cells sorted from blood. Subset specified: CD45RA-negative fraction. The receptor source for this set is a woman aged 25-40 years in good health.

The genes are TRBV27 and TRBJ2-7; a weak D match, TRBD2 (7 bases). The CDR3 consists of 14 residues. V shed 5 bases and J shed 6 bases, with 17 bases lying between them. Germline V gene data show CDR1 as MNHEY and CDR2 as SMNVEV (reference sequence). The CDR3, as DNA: TGTGCCAGCAGTCAGCGGGACATATCCGTCGAGCAGTACTTC. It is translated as CASSQRDISVEQYF.

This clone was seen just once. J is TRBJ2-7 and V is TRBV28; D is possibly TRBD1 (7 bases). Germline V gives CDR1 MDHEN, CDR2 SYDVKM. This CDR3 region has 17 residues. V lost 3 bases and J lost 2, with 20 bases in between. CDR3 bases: TGTGCCAGCAGTTTGGGAGGAGAAGGACAGGCCCCCTACGAGCAGTACTTC. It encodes CASSLGGEGQAPYEQYF.

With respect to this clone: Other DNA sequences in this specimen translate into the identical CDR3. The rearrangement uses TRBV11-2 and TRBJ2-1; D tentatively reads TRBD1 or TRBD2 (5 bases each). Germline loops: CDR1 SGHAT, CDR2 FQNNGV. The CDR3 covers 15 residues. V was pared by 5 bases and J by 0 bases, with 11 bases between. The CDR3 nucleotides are TGTGCCAGCAGCCCTCCCGGGACCTCCTACAATGAGCAGTTCTTC. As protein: CASSPPGTSYNEQFF.

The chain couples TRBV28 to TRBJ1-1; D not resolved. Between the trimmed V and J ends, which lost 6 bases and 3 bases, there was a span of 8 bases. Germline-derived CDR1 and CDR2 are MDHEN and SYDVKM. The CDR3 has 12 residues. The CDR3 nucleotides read TGTGCCAGCAGGGGGATGGACACTGAAGCTTTCTTT. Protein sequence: CASRGMDTEAFF.

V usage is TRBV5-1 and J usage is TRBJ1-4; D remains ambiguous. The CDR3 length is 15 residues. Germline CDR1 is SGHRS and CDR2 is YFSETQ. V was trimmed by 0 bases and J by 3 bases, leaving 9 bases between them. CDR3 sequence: CASSLGHVSNEKLFF. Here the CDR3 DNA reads TGCGCCAGCAGCTTGGGACATGTTTCTAATGAAAAACTGTTTTTT.

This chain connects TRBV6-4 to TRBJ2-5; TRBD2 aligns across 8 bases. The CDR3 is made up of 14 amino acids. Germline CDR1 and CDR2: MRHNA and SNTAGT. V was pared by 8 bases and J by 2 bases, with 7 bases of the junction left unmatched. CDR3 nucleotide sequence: TGTGCCAGCCCTGGTGGACTAGCTCAAGAGACCCAGTACTTC. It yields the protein CASPGGLAQETQYF.

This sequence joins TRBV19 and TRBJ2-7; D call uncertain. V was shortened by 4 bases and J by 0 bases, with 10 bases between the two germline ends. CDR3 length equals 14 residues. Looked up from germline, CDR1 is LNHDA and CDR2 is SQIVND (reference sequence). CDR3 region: CASSRNTISYEQYF. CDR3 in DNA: TGTGCCAGTAGTAGAAACACGATCTCCTACGAGCAGTACTTC. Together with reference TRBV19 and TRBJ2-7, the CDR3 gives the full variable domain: DGGITQSPKYLFRKEGQNVTLSCEQNLNHDAMYWYRQDPGQGLRLIYYSQIVNDFQKGDIAEGYSVSREKKESFPLTVTSAQKNPTAFYLCASSRNTISYEQYFGPGTRLTVT.

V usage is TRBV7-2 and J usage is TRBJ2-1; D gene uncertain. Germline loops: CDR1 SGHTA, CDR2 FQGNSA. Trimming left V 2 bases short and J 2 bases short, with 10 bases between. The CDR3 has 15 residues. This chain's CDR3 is CASSLTVLAYNEQFF. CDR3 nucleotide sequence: TGTGCCAGCAGCTTAACTGTACTGGCCTACAATGAGCAGTTCTTC.

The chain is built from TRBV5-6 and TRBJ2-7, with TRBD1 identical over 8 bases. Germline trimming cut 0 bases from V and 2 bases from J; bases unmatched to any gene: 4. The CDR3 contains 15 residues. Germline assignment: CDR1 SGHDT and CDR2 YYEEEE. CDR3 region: CASSLVGTGPYEQYF. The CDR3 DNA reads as TGTGCCAGCAGCTTGGTCGGGACAGGTCCCTACGAGCAGTACTTC.

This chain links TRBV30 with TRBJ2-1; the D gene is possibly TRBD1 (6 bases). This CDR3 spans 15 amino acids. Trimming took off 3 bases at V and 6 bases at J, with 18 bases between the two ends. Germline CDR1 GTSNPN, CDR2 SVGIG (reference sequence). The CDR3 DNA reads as TGTGCCTGGAGCCTCAGGGGTGTCCCCTCCAATGAGCAGTTCTTC. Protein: CAWSLRGVPSNEQFF.

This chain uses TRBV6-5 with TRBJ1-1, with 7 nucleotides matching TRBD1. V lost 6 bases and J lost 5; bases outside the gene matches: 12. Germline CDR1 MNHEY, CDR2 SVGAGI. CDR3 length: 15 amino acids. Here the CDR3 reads CASRRTGGGGTEAFF. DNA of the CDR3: TGTGCCAGCAGGAGGACAGGAGGTGGGGGGACTGAAGCTTTCTTT.

In DNA, the CDR3 is TGTGCCAGCAGCAGGGGGACTAGCGGGATTACCTACGAGCAGTACTTC. Amino acids: CASSRGTSGITYEQYF. This chain links TRBV11-2 with TRBJ2-7, with 13 bases identical to TRBD2. CDR1 and CDR2 (germline): SGHAT, FQNNGV. The V gene end was trimmed by 5 bases and the J gene end by 2 bases; junction bases not matched to a gene: 6. This CDR3 is 16 amino acids long.

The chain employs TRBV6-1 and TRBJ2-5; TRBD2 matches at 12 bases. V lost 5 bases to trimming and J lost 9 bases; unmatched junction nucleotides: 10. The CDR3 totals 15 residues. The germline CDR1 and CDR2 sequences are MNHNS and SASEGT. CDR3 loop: CASSSMTSGGAAQYF. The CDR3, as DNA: TGTGCCAGCAGTTCCATGACTAGCGGGGGTGCGGCCCAGTACTTC.

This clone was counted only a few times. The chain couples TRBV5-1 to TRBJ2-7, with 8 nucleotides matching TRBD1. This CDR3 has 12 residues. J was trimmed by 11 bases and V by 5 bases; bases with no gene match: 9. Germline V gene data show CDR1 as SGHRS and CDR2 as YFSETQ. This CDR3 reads CASRGTGRTEYF. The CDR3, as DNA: TGCGCCAGCAGGGGGACAGGACGTACGGAGTACTTC.

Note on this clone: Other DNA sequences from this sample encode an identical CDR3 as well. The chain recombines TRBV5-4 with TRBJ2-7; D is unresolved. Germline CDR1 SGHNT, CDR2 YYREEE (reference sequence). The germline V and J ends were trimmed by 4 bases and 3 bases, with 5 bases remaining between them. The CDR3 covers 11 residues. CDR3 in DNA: TGTGCCAGCAGCACAGACTACGAGCAGTACTTC. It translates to CASSTDYEQYF.

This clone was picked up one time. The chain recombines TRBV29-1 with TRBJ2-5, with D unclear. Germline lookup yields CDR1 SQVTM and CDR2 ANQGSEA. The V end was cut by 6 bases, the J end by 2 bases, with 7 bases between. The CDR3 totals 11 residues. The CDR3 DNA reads TGCAGCGTCCGACGGCAAGAGACCCAGTACTTC. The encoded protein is CSVRRQETQYF.

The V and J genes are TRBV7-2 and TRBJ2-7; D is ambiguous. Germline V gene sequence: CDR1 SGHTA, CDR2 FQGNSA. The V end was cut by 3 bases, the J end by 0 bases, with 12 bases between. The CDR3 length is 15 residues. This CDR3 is CASSLHWGSSYEQYF. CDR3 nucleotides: TGTGCCAGCAGCTTGCACTGGGGATCCTCCTACGAGCAGTACTTC. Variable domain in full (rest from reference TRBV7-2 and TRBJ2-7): GAGVSQSPSNKVTEKGKDVELRCDPISGHTALYWYRQSLGQGLEFLIYFQGNSAPDKSGLPSDRFSAERTGGSVSTLTIQRTQQEDSAVYLCASSLHWGSSYEQYFGPGTRLTVT.

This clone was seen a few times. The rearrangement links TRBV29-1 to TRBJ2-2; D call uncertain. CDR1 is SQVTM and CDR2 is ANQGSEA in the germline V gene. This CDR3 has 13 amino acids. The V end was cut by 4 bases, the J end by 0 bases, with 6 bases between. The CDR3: CSVGHSNTGELFF. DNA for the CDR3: TGCAGCGTTGGACATTCGAACACCGGGGAGCTGTTTTTT.

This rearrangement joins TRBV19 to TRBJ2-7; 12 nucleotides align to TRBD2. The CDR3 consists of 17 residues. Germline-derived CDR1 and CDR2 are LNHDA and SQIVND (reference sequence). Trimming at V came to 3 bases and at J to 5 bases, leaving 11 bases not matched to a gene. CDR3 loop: CASSMAGGLAGRNEQYF. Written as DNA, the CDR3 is TGTGCCAGTAGTATGGCCGGTGGACTAGCGGGAAGAAACGAGCAGTACTTC.

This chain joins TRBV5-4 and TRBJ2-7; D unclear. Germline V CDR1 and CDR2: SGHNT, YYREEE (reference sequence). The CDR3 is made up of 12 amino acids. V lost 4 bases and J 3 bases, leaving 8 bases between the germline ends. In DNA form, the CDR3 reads TGTGCCAGCAGCCTTAACAGCTACGAGCAGTACTTC. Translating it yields CASSLNSYEQYF.